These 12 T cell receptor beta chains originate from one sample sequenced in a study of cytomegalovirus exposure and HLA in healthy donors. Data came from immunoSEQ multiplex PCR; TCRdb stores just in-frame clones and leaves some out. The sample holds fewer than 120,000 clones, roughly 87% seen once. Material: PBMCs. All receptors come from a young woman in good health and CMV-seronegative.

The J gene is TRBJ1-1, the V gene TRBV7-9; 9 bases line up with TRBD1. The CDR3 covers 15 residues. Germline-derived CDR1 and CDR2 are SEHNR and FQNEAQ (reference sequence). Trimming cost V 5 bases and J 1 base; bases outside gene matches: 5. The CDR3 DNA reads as TGTGCCAGCAGCACACGGGACAGGGCGAACACTGAAGCTTTCTTT. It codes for CASSTRDRANTEAFF.

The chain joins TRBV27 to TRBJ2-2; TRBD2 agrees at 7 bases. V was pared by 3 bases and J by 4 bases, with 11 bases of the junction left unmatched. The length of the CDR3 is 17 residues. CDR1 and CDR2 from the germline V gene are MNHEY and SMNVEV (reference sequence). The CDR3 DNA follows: TGTGCCAGCAGTTTGGGCCCTGGCGGGGGTACCACCGGGGAGCTGTTTTTT. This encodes CASSLGPGGGTTGELFF.

The CDR3 nucleotides read TGCGCCAGCAGCCAAGAAGGGGACAGACGAATCTACGAGCAGTACTTC. Protein: CASSQEGDRRIYEQYF. The rearrangement joins TRBV4-3 to TRBJ2-7; the match to TRBD1 covers 7 bases. V lost 0 bases, J lost 3 bases, and 8 bases stayed unmatched. This CDR3 spans 16 amino acids. CDR1 LGHNA and CDR2 YSLEER come from the germline V gene.

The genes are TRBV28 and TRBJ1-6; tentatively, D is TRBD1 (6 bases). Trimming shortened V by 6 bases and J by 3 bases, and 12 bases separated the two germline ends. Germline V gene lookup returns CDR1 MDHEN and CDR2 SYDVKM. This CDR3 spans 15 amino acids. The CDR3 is CASSQDRNYNSPLHF. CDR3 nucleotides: TGTGCCAGCAGCCAGGACAGAAACTATAATTCACCCCTCCACTTT. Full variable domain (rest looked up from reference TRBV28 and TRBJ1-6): DVKVTQSSRYLVKRTGEKVFLECVQDMDHENMFWYRQDPGLGLRLIYFSYDVKMKEKGDIPEGYSVSREKKERFSLILESASTNQTSMYLCASSQDRNYNSPLHFGNGTRLTVT.

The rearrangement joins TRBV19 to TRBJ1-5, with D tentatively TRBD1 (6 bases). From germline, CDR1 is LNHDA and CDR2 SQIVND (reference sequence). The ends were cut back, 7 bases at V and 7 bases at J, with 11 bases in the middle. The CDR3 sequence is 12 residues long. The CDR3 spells CASNLGQQPQHF. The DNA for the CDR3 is TGTGCCAGTAACCTGGGACAACAGCCCCAGCATTTT.

In DNA form, the CDR3 reads TGTGCCAGCAGCACAGGGGGCGGGAATCAGCCCCAGCATTTT. Translating gives CASSTGGGNQPQHF. The chain joins TRBV28 to TRBJ1-5, with 9 bases matching TRBD1. The CDR3 sequence is 14 residues long. The J segment lost 4 bases and the V segment lost 6 bases, leaving 4 bases of the junction unmatched. Per the germline V gene, CDR1 is MDHEN and CDR2 is SYDVKM.

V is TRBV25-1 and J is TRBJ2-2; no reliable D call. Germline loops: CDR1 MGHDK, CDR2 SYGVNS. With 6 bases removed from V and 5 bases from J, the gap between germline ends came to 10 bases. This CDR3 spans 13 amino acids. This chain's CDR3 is CASRAIGTGELFF. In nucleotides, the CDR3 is TGTGCCAGCAGAGCGATAGGAACCGGGGAGCTGTTTTTT.

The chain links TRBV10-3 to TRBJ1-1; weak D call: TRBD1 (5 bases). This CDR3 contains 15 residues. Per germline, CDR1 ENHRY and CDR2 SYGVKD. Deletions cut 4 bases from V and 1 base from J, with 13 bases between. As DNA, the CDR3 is TGTGCCATCAGTGCAACAGGCCGGGCGAACACTGAAGCTTTCTTT. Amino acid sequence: CAISATGRANTEAFF.

This CDR3 reads CASSLRGTDEQYF. DNA of the CDR3: TGTGCCAGCAGCTTAAGGGGAACCGACGAGCAGTACTTC. V is TRBV7-2 and J is TRBJ2-7, with D tentatively TRBD1 (5 bases). Germline V gene sequence: CDR1 SGHTA, CDR2 FQGNSA. The CDR3 consists of 13 residues. The V end was cut by 2 bases, the J end by 5 bases, with 10 bases between.

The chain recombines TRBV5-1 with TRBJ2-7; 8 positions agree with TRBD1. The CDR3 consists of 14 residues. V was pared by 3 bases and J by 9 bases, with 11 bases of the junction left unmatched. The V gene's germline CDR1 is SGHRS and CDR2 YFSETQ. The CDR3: CASSYAQGAYWQYF. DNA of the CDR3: TGCGCCAGCAGCTATGCTCAGGGGGCATATTGGCAGTACTTC.

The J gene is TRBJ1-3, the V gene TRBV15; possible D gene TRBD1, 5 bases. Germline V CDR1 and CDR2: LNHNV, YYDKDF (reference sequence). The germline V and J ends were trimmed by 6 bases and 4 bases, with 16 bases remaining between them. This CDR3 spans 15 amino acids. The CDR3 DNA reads TGTGCCACCAGTAAAGGGGAGGGAGAAGGAAACACCATATATTTT. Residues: CATSKGEGEGNTIYF.

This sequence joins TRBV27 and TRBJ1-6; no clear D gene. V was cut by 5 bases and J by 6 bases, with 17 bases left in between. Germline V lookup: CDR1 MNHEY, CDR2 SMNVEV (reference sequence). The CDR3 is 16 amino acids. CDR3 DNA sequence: TGTGCCAGCAGTCAGACGGGAAGTCGGGTTAATTCACCCCTCCACTTT. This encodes CASSQTGSRVNSPLHF.